This T cell receptor beta chain was obtained from a study of OX40 agonist ivuxolimab in advanced cancers. Study overall: While on treatment, patients had intravenous ivuxolimab at 0.01 to 10 mg/kg every 2 weeks. Among those enrolled, mean age was approximately 60 years (range about 23 to 90) and about 82% were male. Patients with prior anti-PD-1, anti-PD-L1 or anti-CTLA-4 therapy were eligible; less than 50% had some.

There are 13 residues in the CDR3. CDR1 SEHNR and CDR2 FQNEAQ come from the germline V gene (reference sequence). Worth noting for this clone: Its antigen is undetermined.

The study, taken as a whole, reports: At doses 0.1 to 3.0 mg/kg, CD4+ and CD8+ clones expanded.

The repertoire was sequenced with immunoSEQ multiplex PCR; TCRdb's copy has only in-frame clones and lacks some. In the table there are around 60,000 clones, roughly nine tenths of which are singletons. The source material was CD4+ or CD8+ T cells sorted from blood, sampled in a trial of the OX40 agonist ivuxolimab. This chain connects TRBV7-9 to TRBJ2-5; D tentatively fits TRBD1 or TRBD2 (6 bases each). The DNA end favors TRBJ2-7, so the J call may be wrong. The TCR was taken from an adult with an advanced solid tumor such as melanoma, head and neck, liver or kidney cancer. CDR3 bases: TGTGCCAGCAGCACCCCTCGGGGGCGCGAGCAGTACTTC. Protein product: CASSTPRGREQYF.